These 29 T cell receptor beta chains share one sample of origin, sequenced in a study of Graves' ophthalmopathy and Graves' hyperthyroidism. The study amplified TCR beta CDR3 regions using RNA transcripts. First-round RT-PCR with HTBI primers preceded a second-round multiplex PCR. TCRdb ran MiXCR on the multiplex PCR reads and lists one entry per CDR3 protein. The sample holds around 1.1 million distinct CDR3 sequences, less than 45% seen once. Material: peripheral blood or thyroid tissue (not recorded which). These TCRs come from an adult man with Graves' hyperthyroidism.

This clonotype was counted between two and nine times. The chain links TRBV20-1 to TRBJ1-2; the D gene is possibly TRBD1 (6 bases). V was clipped by 0 bases and J by 3 bases, with 17 bases between them. CDR1 and CDR2 from the germline V gene are DFQATT and SNEGSKA (reference sequence). This CDR3 is 16 amino acids long. CDR3 sequence: CSARDEVGAGDYGYTF. DNA for the CDR3: TGCAGTGCTAGAGATGAGGTGGGGGCAGGGGACTATGGCTACACCTTC.

This chain joins TRBV7-2 and TRBJ2-2, with D possibly being TRBD2 (6 bases). V lost 2 bases, J lost 3 bases, and 10 bases lay in between. The germline V gene encodes CDR1 SGHTA and CDR2 FQGNSA. CDR3 length: 15 residues. The CDR3 coding sequence is TGTGCCAGCAGCTTATGGGGAGGCGACACCGGGGAGCTGTTTTTT. It specifies CASSLWGGDTGELFF.

Of note for this clonotype: This sequence may be a read error, since a much larger clone differs from it by one base. The V gene is TRBV20-1, the J gene TRBJ1-1, with 7 bases fitting TRBD1. This CDR3 region has 11 residues. The J segment lost 10 bases and the V segment lost 2 bases, leaving 4 bases of the junction unmatched. Germline CDR1 is DFQATT and CDR2 is SNEGSKA (reference sequence). The CDR3 DNA is TGCAGTGCTAGATATCGACAGGGAGCTTTCTTT. Its protein product is CSARYRQGAFF.

The chain uses TRBV3-1 and TRBJ1-5, with no clear D. The CDR3 is 17 residues long. V lost 1 base to trimming and J lost 2 bases, with 15 bases between them. Germline assignment: CDR1 LGHDT and CDR2 YNNKEL (reference sequence). CDR3 bases: TGTGCCAGCAGCCAAGGTACATTTGGGTTGGGCAATCAGCCCCAGCATTTT. Protein sequence: CASSQGTFGLGNQPQHF.

This clonotype was recorded once. The chain combines TRBV10-3 with TRBJ2-5, with 7 bases identical to TRBD1. J gave up 5 bases and V 6 bases, and 15 bases lay outside the gene matches. Germline values: CDR1 ENHRY, CDR2 SYGVKD. The CDR3 is made up of 16 amino acids. The CDR3, as DNA: TGTGCCATCAGCGTCGAGGGGGCTCGAATCGGGGAGACCCAGTACTTC. Amino acid sequence: CAISVEGARIGETQYF.

V is TRBV10-3 and J is TRBJ2-7; D not resolved. Between the trimmed V and J ends, which lost 2 bases and 2 bases, there was a span of 10 bases. The CDR3 is 14 amino acids. The germline V gene encodes CDR1 ENHRY and CDR2 SYGVKD. CDR3 coding DNA: TGTGCCATCAGTGAGAAGTCAAAAACCTACGAGCAGTACTTC. This gives the protein CAISEKSKTYEQYF.

The V and J genes are TRBV7-2 and TRBJ2-2; 8 bases are shared with TRBD2. J lost 1 base, V lost 5 bases, and 12 bases had no gene match. The CDR3 has 18 amino acids. Germline CDR1 reads SGHTA; CDR2 reads FQGNSA. CDR3 in amino acids: CASSPSYAGGLNTGELFF. The DNA for the CDR3 is TGTGCCAGCAGCCCTAGTTATGCGGGGGGCCTGAACACCGGGGAGCTGTTTTTT.

This clonotype was seen a single time. The CDR3 protein is CSVARARETQYF. The CDR3 DNA follows: TGCAGCGTTGCCCGGGCAAGGGAGACCCAGTACTTC. V usage is TRBV29-1 and J usage is TRBJ2-5; D remains ambiguous. The length of the CDR3 is 12 residues. Per germline, CDR1 SQVTM and CDR2 ANQGSEA. Trimming pared 4 bases from V and 5 bases from J, leaving 11 bases between.

The gene calls are TRBV29-1 and TRBJ2-3, with D unclear. V was clipped by 3 bases and J by 4 bases, with 8 bases between them. Germline loops: CDR1 SQVTM, CDR2 ANQGSEA. This CDR3 contains 12 residues. In DNA form, the CDR3 reads TGCAGCGTTGAGTGGGGTCCAGATACGCAGTATTTT. Amino acid sequence: CSVEWGPDTQYF.

This clonotype has ten or more counts. The J gene is TRBJ1-2, the V gene TRBV9; 8 bases agree with TRBD1. V gave up 3 bases and J gave up 4 bases; unmatched junction bases: 11. CDR1 is SGDLS, CDR2 YYNGEE, per germline. This CDR3 is 16 amino acids long. As DNA, the CDR3 is TGTGCCAGCAGCGCAGGGACAGGTCAGAGTTTCTATGGCTACACCTTC. Residues: CASSAGTGQSFYGYTF.

This chain uses TRBV6-2 or TRBV6-3 with TRBJ1-3; D unclear. Germline CDR1 is MNHEY and CDR2 is SVGEGT. There are 14 residues in the CDR3. Trimming pared 2 bases from V and 2 bases from J, leaving 7 bases between. CDR3 nucleotide sequence: TGTGCCAGCAGTTACAAAGGCACTGGAAACACCATATATTTT. Translated: CASSYKGTGNTIYF.

There are many counts of this clonotype. The genes are TRBV6-1 and TRBJ1-5; D may be TRBD1 (5 bases). The CDR3 totals 15 residues. The V and J ends lost 7 bases and 3 bases respectively, with 16 bases between them. Germline lookup yields CDR1 MNHNS and CDR2 SASEGT. This CDR3 reads CASNPREVNNQPQHF. The CDR3 region has the DNA TGTGCCAGCAACCCCAGGGAGGTGAACAATCAGCCCCAGCATTTT.

The rearrangement joins TRBV7-9 to TRBJ1-4, with TRBD1 as a possible D gene (5 bases). This CDR3 spans 15 amino acids. Germline CDR1 reads SEHNR; CDR2 reads FQNEAQ (reference sequence). Trimming pared 1 base from V and 8 bases from J, leaving 14 bases between. The CDR3 is CASSLVGTAGEKLFF. CDR3 in DNA: TGTGCCAGCAGCTTAGTGGGGACGGCGGGGGAAAAACTGTTTTTT.

The rearrangement uses TRBV12-3 or TRBV12-4 and TRBJ1-6; possible D gene TRBD1, 5 bases. CDR3 length: 19 amino acids. V lost 3 bases and J lost 0, with 18 bases in between. CDR3 region: CASSFLGQGTSSYNSPLHF. CDR3 nucleotides: TGTGCCAGCAGTTTTTTGGGGCAGGGAACAAGCTCCTATAATTCACCCCTCCACTTT.

V gene TRBV19 combines with J gene TRBJ1-5; D is unclear. The length of the CDR3 is 13 residues. The germline V and J ends were trimmed by 1 base and 6 bases, with 7 bases remaining between them. Looked up from germline, CDR1 is LNHDA and CDR2 is SQIVND (reference sequence). CDR3 in amino acids: CASSIGAAQPQHF. The CDR3 region has the DNA TGTGCCAGTAGTATAGGGGCGGCTCAGCCCCAGCATTTT.

This clonotype was counted at least ten times. V is TRBV10-3 and J is TRBJ2-5; TRBD2 is a possible D gene (6 bases). V shed 3 bases and J shed 2 bases, with 13 bases lying between them. This CDR3 has 15 amino acids. Germline CDR1 and CDR2: ENHRY and SYGVKD. The CDR3 sequence is CAISDPGTEQETQYF. The CDR3 region has the DNA TGTGCCATCAGTGACCCCGGGACTGAACAAGAGACCCAGTACTTC.

V and J are TRBV5-1 and TRBJ2-7; 12 nucleotides line up with TRBD2. V trimming: 2 bases; J trimming: 6 bases; junction bases outside the gene matches: 15. This CDR3 has 18 amino acids. Germline CDR1 reads SGHRS; CDR2 reads YFSETQ. CDR3 DNA: TGCGCCAGCAGCTTCTCTGCCTCCACTAGCGGGGGGCACTCCGAGCAGTACTTC. It yields the protein CASSFSASTSGGHSEQYF.

This clonotype came up many times. The rearrangement uses TRBV20-1 and TRBJ1-6; perhaps TRBD1 as D (5 bases). Germline-derived CDR1 and CDR2 are DFQATT and SNEGSKA (reference sequence). The CDR3 is 13 amino acids. Trimming removed 6 bases from V and 8 bases from J, with 14 bases in between. The CDR3 sequence is CSARRAGYSPLHF. Written as DNA, the CDR3 is TGCAGTGCCAGGAGGGCAGGGTATTCACCCCTCCACTTT.

This clonotype came up many times. The chain couples TRBV15 to TRBJ1-1, with 9 bases that match TRBD1. The germline CDR1 and CDR2 sequences are LNHNV and YYDKDF (reference sequence). This CDR3 contains 14 residues. Trimming cost V 2 bases and J 5 bases; bases outside gene matches: 3. The CDR3 is CATSRTGTGTEAFF. The CDR3 DNA reads TGTGCCACCAGCAGAACCGGGACAGGGACTGAAGCTTTCTTT.

The rearrangement joins TRBV2 to TRBJ1-5; D is possibly TRBD1 (5 bases). Germline CDR1 reads SNHLY; CDR2 reads FYNNEI. The CDR3 consists of 14 residues. Trimming cost V 2 bases and J 6 bases, with 11 bases left between them. CDR3: CASSELGVGQPQHF. CDR3 DNA sequence: TGTGCCAGCAGTGAATTGGGGGTGGGTCAGCCCCAGCATTTT. The whole variable domain, filled in from reference TRBV2 and TRBJ1-5, reads EPEVTQTPSHQVTQMGQEVILRCVPISNHLYFYWYRQILGQKVEFLVSFYNNEISEKSEIFDDQFSVERPDGSNFTLKIRSTKLEDSAMYFCASSELGVGQPQHFGDGTRLSIL.

The CDR3 DNA reads TGTGCCACGGGAACCGAACAGCGTCGCCAAGAGACCCAGTACTTC. It encodes CATGTEQRRQETQYF. V is TRBV24-1 and J is TRBJ2-5; no definite D call. With 10 bases removed from V and 1 base from J, the gap between germline ends came to 18 bases. CDR3 length: 15 amino acids. Germline CDR1 reads KGHDR; CDR2 reads SFDVKD.

This chain uses TRBV15 with TRBJ1-2; no clear D. V dropped 3 bases and J dropped 2 bases, with 16 bases sitting between them. Germline V gives CDR1 LNHNV, CDR2 YYDKDF (reference sequence). The CDR3 sequence is 16 residues long. Here the CDR3 DNA reads TGTGCCACCAGCAGTCGCAGGCGGGCAGAGAACTATGGCTACACCTTC. It codes for CATSSRRRAENYGYTF.

The CDR3 reads CASSQTGNTYEQYF. CDR3 coding DNA: TGTGCCAGCAGCCAGACAGGGAACACCTACGAGCAGTACTTC. The chain carries TRBV11-2 and TRBJ2-7; 7 nucleotides agree with TRBD1. This CDR3 has 14 amino acids. V dropped 5 bases and J dropped 2; count of bases not matched to a gene: 6. Germline CDR1 SGHAT, CDR2 FQNNGV.

In its sample, this clonotype was seen many times. The genes are TRBV29-1 and TRBJ2-5; D is undetermined. With 3 bases removed from V and 5 bases from J, the gap between germline ends came to 7 bases. The CDR3 totals 11 residues. Per the germline V gene, CDR1 is SQVTM and CDR2 is ANQGSEA. The CDR3 region has the DNA TGCAGCGTTGACAGGCACGAGACCCAGTACTTC. Translated, it gives CSVDRHETQYF.

This clonotype was counted a few times. The chain combines TRBV4-1 with TRBJ1-1, with D hard to call. CDR3 length: 13 residues. With 1 base removed from V and 8 bases from J, the gap between germline ends came to 11 bases. Germline V gives CDR1 MGHRA, CDR2 YSYEKL. The CDR3 spells CASSQVFAEEAFF. In nucleotides, the CDR3 is TGCGCCAGCAGCCAAGTATTTGCAGAAGAAGCTTTCTTT.

This clonotype was seen ten or more times. This chain links TRBV2 with TRBJ2-7; tentatively, D is TRBD1 (6 bases). The germline V gene has CDR1 SNHLY and CDR2 FYNNEI. The germline V and J ends were trimmed by 2 bases and 3 bases, with 14 bases remaining between them. The CDR3 is 15 residues long. The CDR3 loop reads CASSEWLGQYYEQYF. As DNA, the CDR3 is TGTGCCAGCAGTGAATGGTTAGGACAGTACTACGAGCAGTACTTC.

This clonotype was observed many times. The chain links TRBV14 to TRBJ2-7, with 7 nucleotides matching TRBD1. Trimming took 2 bases from V and 3 from J; bases not matched to a gene: 7. CDR1 and CDR2 (germline): SGHDN, FVKESK. CDR3 length: 15 residues. The chain's CDR3 is CASSQRIQGYYEQYF. CDR3 sequence (DNA): TGTGCCAGCAGCCAACGGATACAGGGGTACTACGAGCAGTACTTC. The full variable domain, completed using reference TRBV14 and TRBJ2-7, is EAGVTQFPSHSVIEKGQTVTLRCDPISGHDNLYWYRRVMGKEIKFLLHFVKESKQDESGMPNNRFLAERTGGTYSTLKVQPAELEDSGVYFCASSQRIQGYYEQYFGPGTRLTVT.

The chain combines TRBV6-1 with TRBJ1-1, with D tentatively TRBD1 (6 bases). Trimming pared 2 bases from V and 5 bases from J, leaving 12 bases between. CDR1 and CDR2 (germline): MNHNS, SASEGT. This CDR3 is 14 amino acids long. CDR3 nucleotides: TGTGCCAGCAGTGAACCAACGCAGGGGACTGAAGCTTTCTTT. Its protein is CASSEPTQGTEAFF.

V usage is TRBV7-2 and J usage is TRBJ2-3; the D gene is possibly TRBD2 (6 bases). The CDR3 totals 15 residues. Germline CDR1 reads SGHTA; CDR2 reads FQGNSA. Trimming took 5 bases from V and 4 from J, leaving 16 bases between them. The DNA of the CDR3 is TGTGCCAGCAGCGAGGCCAGGGACTCCGCAGATACGCAGTATTTT. Its protein product is CASSEARDSADTQYF.